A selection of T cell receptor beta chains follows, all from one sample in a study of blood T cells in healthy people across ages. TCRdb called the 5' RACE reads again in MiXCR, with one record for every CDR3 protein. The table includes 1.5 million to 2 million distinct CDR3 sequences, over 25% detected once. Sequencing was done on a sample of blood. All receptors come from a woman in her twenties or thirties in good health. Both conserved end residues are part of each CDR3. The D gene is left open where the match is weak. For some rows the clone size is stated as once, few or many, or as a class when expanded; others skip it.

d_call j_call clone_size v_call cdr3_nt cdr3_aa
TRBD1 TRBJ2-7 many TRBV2 TGTGCCAGCAGTGAAATGACAGGGAAACAAGGCGAGCAGTACTTC CASSEMTGKQGEQYF
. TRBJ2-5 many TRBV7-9 TGTGCCAGCAGCCCCCGCCTGGTTGGAGAGACCCAGTACTTC CASSPRLVGETQYF
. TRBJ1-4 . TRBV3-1 TGTGCCAGCAGTCTAATGGCAGGGCGAACTAATGAAAAACTGTTTTTT CASSLMAGRTNEKLFF
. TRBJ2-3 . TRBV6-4 TGTGCCAGCAGTGACTCTTTCGCACGGTCAAATACGCAGTATTTT CASSDSFARSNTQYF
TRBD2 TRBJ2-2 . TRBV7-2 TGTGCCAGCAGGCAGGGACTAGCGGGAGGGAACACCGGGGAGCTGTTTTTT CASRQGLAGGNTGELFF
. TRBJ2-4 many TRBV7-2 TGTGCCAGCAGCTTAGGGCCAGGGGCAAACATTCAGTACTTC CASSLGPGANIQYF
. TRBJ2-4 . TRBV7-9 TGTGCCAGCAGCTCCGGGCCGAAGGGAAAAAACATTCAGTACTTC CASSSGPKGKNIQYF
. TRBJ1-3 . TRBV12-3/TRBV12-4 TGTGCCAGCAGGGCCAGAAAACCCCCTGGAAACACCATATATTTT CASRARKPPGNTIYF
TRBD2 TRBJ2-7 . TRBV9 TGTGCCAGCAGCGGTAGCCGTAGCGGGGGGACCTACGAGCAGTACTTC CASSGSRSGGTYEQYF
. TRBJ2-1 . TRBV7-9 TGTGCCAGCAGCCCTTTTGGGAGCGAGCAGTTCTTC CASSPFGSEQFF
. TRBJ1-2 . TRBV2 TGTGCCAGCAACCGGGACACCCCTTGGGGCTACACCTTC CASNRDTPWGYTF
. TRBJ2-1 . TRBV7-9 TGTGCCAGCAGCTCTGACTGGGAGCAGTTCTTC CASSSDWEQFF
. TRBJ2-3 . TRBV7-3 TGTGCCAGCAGCTTAGCGGTAACGGGAGATACGCAGTATTTT CASSLAVTGDTQYF
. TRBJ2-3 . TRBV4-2 TGTGCCAGCAGCCAAGAGGCCGGGGCGGGGTACGCCACAGATACGCAGTATTTT CASSQEAGAGYATDTQYF
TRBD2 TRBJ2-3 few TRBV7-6 TGTGCCAACAGCCCAAGGACTAGCCCCACAGATACGCAGTATTTT CANSPRTSPTDTQYF
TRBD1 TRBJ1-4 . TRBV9 TGTGCCAGCAGCGGGACAGGGGCTCTTAATGAAAAACTGTTTTTT CASSGTGALNEKLFF
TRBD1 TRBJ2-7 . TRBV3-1 TGTGCCAGCAGCCAAGATCCCGGGACAGGCGGCTGGAGCGAGCAGTACTTC CASSQDPGTGGWSEQYF
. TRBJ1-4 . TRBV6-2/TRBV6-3 TGTGCCAGCAGGACAGGCGGAGGTAATGAAAAACTGTTTTTT CASRTGGGNEKLFF
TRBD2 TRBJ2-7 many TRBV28 TGTGCCAGCAGTTTAATAGCGGGGGGCAACCACGAGCAGTACTTC CASSLIAGGNHEQYF
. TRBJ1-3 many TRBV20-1 TGCAGTGCTAGGACGGCCTCTGGAAACACCATATATTTT CSARTASGNTIYF
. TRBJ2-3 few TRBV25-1 TGTGCCAGCAGTGATCGGAGGACCGCAGATACGCAGTATTTT CASSDRRTADTQYF
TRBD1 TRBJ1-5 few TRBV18 TGTGCCAGCTCCCAAAAGGGGACAGGGGGTCCCCAGCCCCAGCATTTT CASSQKGTGGPQPQHF
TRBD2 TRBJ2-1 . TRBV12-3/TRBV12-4 TGTGCCAGCAGTTTCCTAGCGGGATTGGATGAGCAGTTCTTC CASSFLAGLDEQFF
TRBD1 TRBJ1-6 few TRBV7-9 TGTGCCAGCAGCCCCGGGACAGGAGCATCACCCCTCCACTTT CASSPGTGASPLHF
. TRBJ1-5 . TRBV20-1 TGCAGTGCTAGAGGGTACGGCCCATGGAGAGATAGCAATCAGCCCCAGCATTTT CSARGYGPWRDSNQPQHF
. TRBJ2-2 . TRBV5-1 TGCGCCAGCAGCTTTGGGACTTACTTCACCGGGGAGCTGTTTTTT CASSFGTYFTGELFF
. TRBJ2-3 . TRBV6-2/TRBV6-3 TGTGCCTGCACTTGGGCTCTGGATTATACGCAGTATTTT CACTWALDYTQYF
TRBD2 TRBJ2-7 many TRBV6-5 TGTGCCAGCGGCGGGGGGGCCTACGAGCAGTACTTC CASGGGAYEQYF
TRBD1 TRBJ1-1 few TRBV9 TGTGCCAGCAGCACTCGGACAGGGGCTGAAGCTTTCTTT CASSTRTGAEAFF
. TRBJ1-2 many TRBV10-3 TGTGCCATCAGCGAGGGTGATATGGGCTACACCTTC CAISEGDMGYTF
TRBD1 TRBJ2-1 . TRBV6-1 TGTGCCAGCAGTGAACCGGGACAGGGGAACAATGAGCAGTTCTTC CASSEPGQGNNEQFF
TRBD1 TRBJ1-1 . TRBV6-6 TGTGCCAGCAGTTACCCCCAAGGACAGGCGAACACTGAAGCTTTCTTT CASSYPQGQANTEAFF
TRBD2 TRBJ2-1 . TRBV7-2 TGTGTCAGCAGCCTTGGACTAGCGGGAGGGGTATACAATGAGCGGTTCTTC CVSSLGLAGGVYNERFF
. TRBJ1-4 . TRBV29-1 TGCAGCGTTGGAGGAGGGGCCGTCGAAAAACTGTTTTTT CSVGGGAVEKLFF
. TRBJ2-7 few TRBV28 TGTGCCTCCGAAGGCCCCGTGGCACCCGGGGGCGAGCAGTACTTC CASEGPVAPGGEQYF
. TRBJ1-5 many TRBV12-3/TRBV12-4 TGTGCCAGCAGTGGGGGTGGGCCCCAGCATTTT CASSGGGPQHF
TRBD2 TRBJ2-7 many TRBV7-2 TGTGCCAGCAGCTTAGGGCGACTAGCGGGGGTAACCTACGAGCAGTACTTC CASSLGRLAGVTYEQYF
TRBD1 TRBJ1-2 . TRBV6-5 TGTGCCAGCAGCCGCAACAGGGGGGATGGCTACACCTTC CASSRNRGDGYTF
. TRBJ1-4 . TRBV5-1 TGCGCCAGCAGCTTAGACATCGGGCGGGAAAAACTGTTTTTT CASSLDIGREKLFF
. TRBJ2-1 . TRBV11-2 TGTGCCAGCAGCTCCGCCAAAGGCAATGAGCAGTTCTTC CASSSAKGNEQFF